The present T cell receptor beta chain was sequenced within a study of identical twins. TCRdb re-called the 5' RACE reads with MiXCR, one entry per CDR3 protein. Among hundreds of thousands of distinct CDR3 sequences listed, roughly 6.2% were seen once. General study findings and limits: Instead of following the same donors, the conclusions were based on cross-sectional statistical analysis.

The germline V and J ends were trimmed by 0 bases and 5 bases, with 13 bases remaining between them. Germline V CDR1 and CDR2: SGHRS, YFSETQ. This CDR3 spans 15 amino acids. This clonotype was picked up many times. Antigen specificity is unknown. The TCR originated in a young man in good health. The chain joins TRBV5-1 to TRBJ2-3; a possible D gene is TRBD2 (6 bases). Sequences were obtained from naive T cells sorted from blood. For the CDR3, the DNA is TGCGCCAGCAGCTTGGTTGGGACTCAGCAAGATACGCAGTATTTT. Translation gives CASSLVGTQQDTQYF.